The clone carrying this T cell receptor beta chain came up a few times. Its antigen remains unidentified. This record comes from a study of radiation and T cells in renal cell carcinoma. Overall study results and limits: Irradiated tumors had higher TCR clonality than control tumors. Dominant CDR3 motifs occupied more repertoire in irradiated than control tumors.

The table came from immunoSEQ multiplex PCR; TCRdb's copy has only in-frame clones and leaves some out. The data show 15,000 to 19,000 clones, with about three fifths seen just once and more than 9.5% held by the top ten. Treatment given: treatment-naive control, cytoreductive nephrectomy. Treatment-naive patients without radiation supplied the control tumors at nephrectomy. V dropped 3 bases and J dropped 1 base, with 6 bases sitting between them. Germline V lookup: CDR1 SGHVS, CDR2 FQNEAQ. This CDR3 is 13 amino acids long. This TCR came from a man aged 45 to 65 with renal cell carcinoma. The chain combines TRBV7-8 with TRBJ1-1; D gene unclear. The sample consisted of tumor tissue, taken from a patient whose treatment was nephrectomy without radiotherapy. The CDR3, as DNA: TGTGCCAGCAGCTTTGACCCGAACACTGAAGCTTTCTTT. As protein: CASSFDPNTEAFF. The whole variable domain, filled in from reference TRBV7-8 and TRBJ1-1, reads GAGVSQSPRYKVAKRGQDVALRCDPISGHVSLFWYQQALGQGPEFLTYFQNEAQLDKSGLPSDRFFAERPEGSVSTLKIQRTQQEDSAVYLCASSFDPNTEAFFGQGTRLTVV.